This T cell receptor (beta chain) is drawn from a study of beta chain features in type 1 diabetes. Expressed TCRB transcripts were sequenced, since all the RNA that had been isolated was reverse transcribed. The repertoire was sequenced with immunoSEQ multiplex PCR; TCRdb's copy has only in-frame clones and lacks some. The sample lists about 900,000 clones, roughly 17% occurring once. This CDR3 is 14 amino acids long. The V gene end was trimmed by 8 bases and the J gene end by 3 bases; junction bases not matched to a gene: 10. The germline V gene has CDR1 SNHLY and CDR2 FYNNEI. There are a few counts of this clone.

The chain links TRBV2 to TRBJ2-7; 7 bases align to TRBD1. The source is a woman aged 18-35 years in good health. Sequencing was performed on naive CD4+ T cells from blood. CDR3 nucleotides: TGTGCCAGCGCCAGACAGGGCTACGGCTACGAGCAGTACTTC. Translated: CASARQGYGYEQYF.